The rows below give T cell receptor beta chains drawn from one sample of a study of T cells in Graves' hyperthyroidism and ophthalmopathy. TCRdb passed the multiplex PCR reads through MiXCR, listing each CDR3 protein once. The sample holds approximately 690,000 distinct CDR3 sequences, 13% to 15% seen once. Sequenced input: blood. These receptors originate from a woman aged 45-59 years with Graves' ophthalmopathy. CDR3s include the opening cysteine and the closing phenylalanine or tryptophan. The order of the fields is clone size, J gene, D gene, V gene, CDR3 DNA, CDR3 protein. The D gene is left open where the match is weak. Clone size is given for some rows only: seen once, a few or many times, or a class if the clone is expanded.

many	TRBJ1-2	NA	TRBV20-1	TGCAGTGCTAGAGCTCCCTTACAGGGCGGCGATGGCTACACCTTC	CSARAPLQGGDGYTF
NA	TRBJ2-3	TRBD2	TRBV6-1	TGTGCCAGCGGTGAAGCCGGGACTAGCGAATTAGATACGCAGTATTTT	CASGEAGTSELDTQYF
few	TRBJ2-1	TRBD1	TRBV19	TGTGCCAGTAGCGGACAGGGATGGTTCAATGAGCAGTTCTTC	CASSGQGWFNEQFF
NA	TRBJ2-2	NA	TRBV19	TGTGCCACCGAAATCTCCGGGGAGCTGTTTTTT	CATEISGELFF
many	TRBJ1-1	NA	TRBV5-1	TGCGCCAGCAGCTCTGGACGGGAAGCTTTCTTT	CASSSGREAFF
many	TRBJ2-1	NA	TRBV14	TGTGCCAGCAGCCAAGATCTGGCGGATAGCTCCTACAATGAGCAGTTCTTC	CASSQDLADSSYNEQFF
many	TRBJ2-5	NA	TRBV28	TGTGCCAGCAGTTTGGACAGTGTGCAAGAGACCCAGTACTTC	CASSLDSVQETQYF
NA	TRBJ1-1	NA	TRBV4-1	TGCGCCAGCAGCCAAGATCCGGGGGGTAACACTGAAGCTTTCTTT	CASSQDPGGNTEAFF
NA	TRBJ1-3	NA	TRBV6-5	TGTGCCAGCAGTTACTCGAGAGGAAACACCATATATTTT	CASSYSRGNTIYF
few	TRBJ2-2	NA	TRBV4-2	TGTGCCAGCAGCCTACACGGGACCAAGAACACCGGGGAGCTGTTTTTT	CASSLHGTKNTGELFF
many	TRBJ1-1	TRBD1	TRBV14	TGTGCCAGCAGCCGACCGGGACAGGGGTCTTACACTGAAGCTTTCTTT	CASSRPGQGSYTEAFF
NA	TRBJ1-2	NA	TRBV27	TGTGCCAGCAGTCCCGCCCTTGGACGGGGCTATGGCTACACCTTC	CASSPALGRGYGYTF
many	TRBJ2-1	NA	TRBV5-6	TGTGCCAGCAGCTTGGGGGCGGGACATACGAATGAGCAGTTCTTC	CASSLGAGHTNEQFF
NA	TRBJ2-1	TRBD2	TRBV4-3	TGCGCCAGCAGCCATAGTAGCGGGGATGAGCAGTTCTTC	CASSHSSGDEQFF
many	TRBJ2-7	NA	TRBV6-2/TRBV6-3	TGTGCCAGCAGTTACCGACAGGCCCCTTCCTACGAGCAGTACTTC	CASSYRQAPSYEQYF
few	TRBJ1-1	NA	TRBV29-1	TGCAGCGTTGCCGCCTCGACGGGTAACACTGAAGCTTTCTTT	CSVAASTGNTEAFF
many	TRBJ2-7	TRBD2	TRBV6-2/TRBV6-3	TGTGCCAGCAGATATCTAGCGGGTAGCTCCTACGAGCAGTACTTC	CASRYLAGSSYEQYF
many	TRBJ2-1	TRBD1	TRBV3-1	TGTGCCAGCAGCCACCGGGACAGGGGCCCTCTGCCGAACAATGAGCAGTTCTTC	CASSHRDRGPLPNNEQFF
many	TRBJ1-2	TRBD1	TRBV9	TGTGCCAGCAGCTCGGGACAGATCTATGGCTACACCTTC	CASSSGQIYGYTF
many	TRBJ1-5	NA	TRBV12-3/TRBV12-4	TGTGCCAGCAGCAGCGAGGTGGGGAATCAGCCCCAGCATTTT	CASSSEVGNQPQHF
few	TRBJ1-2	NA	TRBV7-2	TGTGCCAGCAGCTACTACGGACAGCCCTCTAACTATGGCTACACCTTC	CASSYYGQPSNYGYTF
NA	TRBJ2-2	NA	TRBV15	TGTGCCACCAGCAGAGTTAGTCCCGAGCTGTTTTTT	CATSRVSPELFF
NA	TRBJ2-7	TRBD2	TRBV28	TGTGCCAGCAGGGTACTAGCGGGAGCCTACGAGCAGTACTTC	CASRVLAGAYEQYF
many	TRBJ2-2	TRBD2	TRBV11-1	TGTGCCAGCAGCCCGTTAGGACTAGCGGGAGTGGGCACCGGGGAGCTGTTTTTT	CASSPLGLAGVGTGELFF
many	TRBJ2-2	NA	TRBV7-8	TGTGCCAGCAGCTTAGCGCATGTAGGGGGGCACACCGGGGAGCTGTTTTTT	CASSLAHVGGHTGELFF
many	TRBJ2-5	NA	TRBV25-1	TGTGCCAGCAGTGAATACAGGGGGGCTGAAGAGACCCAGTACTTC	CASSEYRGAEETQYF
few	TRBJ2-1	TRBD2	TRBV7-3	TGTGCCAGCAGCTCGAAGACTAGCGGGAGTCTCCGCAATGAGCAGTTCTTC	CASSSKTSGSLRNEQFF
few	TRBJ1-5	NA	TRBV24-1	TGTGCCACCAGTGATCTATCAGGACGAGGGAGTGATCAGCCCCAGCATTTT	CATSDLSGRGSDQPQHF
NA	TRBJ2-1	TRBD2	TRBV5-1	TGCGCCAGCAGCTTGGCCTGGGCGGGAGGGCTGATGGACAATGAGCAGTTCTTC	CASSLAWAGGLMDNEQFF
NA	TRBJ2-4	NA	TRBV11-2	TGTGCCAGCAGCTTAGTCTTGGCGGGGGCACAGTACTTC	CASSLVLAGAQYF
few	TRBJ2-7	NA	TRBV19	TGTGCCAGTAGAGGGGACTCTAGGGGTTACGAGCAGTACTTC	CASRGDSRGYEQYF
NA	TRBJ2-1	NA	TRBV18	TGTGCCAGCTCCTGGACCGACTCCTACAATGAGCAGTTCTTC	CASSWTDSYNEQFF
few	TRBJ2-2	NA	TRBV12-3/TRBV12-4	TGTGCCAGCAGCCTAATTGGGTCCGGGGAGCTGTTTTTT	CASSLIGSGELFF
many	TRBJ2-7	NA	TRBV20-1	TGCAGTGCTAGAGATCTCATGAGACAGGATCTCTCCTACGAGCAGTACTTC	CSARDLMRQDLSYEQYF
many	TRBJ2-1	NA	TRBV7-3	TGTGCCAGCAGCCCGGACGGACGATACAATGAGCAGTTCTTC	CASSPDGRYNEQFF
many	TRBJ2-7	TRBD2	TRBV7-2	TGTGCCAGCAGCTCCCGGACTAGCGGGATCCATTACTACGAGCAGTACTTC	CASSSRTSGIHYYEQYF
NA	TRBJ1-5	NA	TRBV5-1	TGCGCCAGCACGGCGTATCAGCCCCAGCATTTT	CASTAYQPQHF
few	TRBJ2-1	NA	TRBV5-8	TGTGCCAGCAGCTTGGGTCCCCCCGAGGTTAATGAGCAGTTCTTC	CASSLGPPEVNEQFF
few	TRBJ1-2	NA	TRBV27	TGTGCCAGCAGTTCGGACAGAGATGGCTACACCTTC	CASSSDRDGYTF
many	TRBJ2-5	TRBD2	TRBV12-3/TRBV12-4	TGTGCCAGCAGTTTAGCGGGAGGGCCGACTTCCCAAGAGACCCAGTACTTC	CASSLAGGPTSQETQYF
NA	TRBJ1-1	NA	TRBV29-1	TGCAGCGTTGAGAGGGTTTTGAGCACTGAAGCTTTCTTT	CSVERVLSTEAFF
many	TRBJ2-3	NA	TRBV7-8	TGTGCCAGCAGCTTTTCACGGGTCACAGATACGCAGTATTTT	CASSFSRVTDTQYF
many	TRBJ2-1	TRBD2	TRBV7-9	TGTGCCAGCGCGCTAGCGGGCTCCTACAATGAGCAGTTCTTC	CASALAGSYNEQFF
many	TRBJ2-3	TRBD2	TRBV29-1	TGCAGCGTTGAAGCGGGAGGGGGCACAGATACGCAGTATTTT	CSVEAGGGTDTQYF
many	TRBJ1-4	TRBD1	TRBV28	TGTGCCAGCAGTCTTGATAGAGACAGGGGGTATTATGAAAAACTGTTTTTT	CASSLDRDRGYYEKLFF
many	TRBJ2-5	TRBD1	TRBV11-2	TGTGCCAGCAGCTTAAATTCGGACAGGGGGCGAGAGACCCAGTACTTC	CASSLNSDRGRETQYF
many	TRBJ1-2	NA	TRBV7-9	TGTGCCAGCAGCTCCCAACTTTGGGGCTACACCTTC	CASSSQLWGYTF
many	TRBJ2-7	NA	TRBV20-1	TGCAGTGCTACGGACGGAAAGCATGACGAGCAGTACTTC	CSATDGKHDEQYF
many	TRBJ2-4	TRBD1	TRBV20-1	TGCAGTGCTAGCCGGGACAGGGGACAACTAGCCAAAAACATTCAGTACTTC	CSASRDRGQLAKNIQYF
many	TRBJ2-7	NA	TRBV11-1	TGTGCCAGCAGCTTTGCGGGAACAACCTACGAGCAGTACTTC	CASSFAGTTYEQYF
NA	TRBJ2-2	NA	TRBV28	TGTGCCAGCAGTACTACAGGGCCGGTGAACACCGGGGAGCTGTTTTTT	CASSTTGPVNTGELFF
many	TRBJ2-7	TRBD1	TRBV11-2	TGTGCCAGCAGCCGAACCGGGACAGGGGGCGGATACGAGCAGTACTTC	CASSRTGTGGGYEQYF
many	TRBJ1-1	NA	TRBV11-3	TGTGCCAGCAGCTTAGATCAAAGGTTTAGGCCCTCGGATAACACTGAAGCTTTCTTT	CASSLDQRFRPSDNTEAFF
many	TRBJ2-7	TRBD2	TRBV20-1	TGCAGTGCTAGAGGTCCCCTAGCGGGATTGGGCTACGAGCAGTACTTC	CSARGPLAGLGYEQYF
many	TRBJ2-1	NA	TRBV28	TGTGCCAGCAGTTCCTTTGGGGTTTTCAATGAGCAGTTCTTC	CASSSFGVFNEQFF
NA	TRBJ2-7	TRBD1	TRBV6-9	TGTGCCAGCAGTTACCGGATACCCGGGACAGGGGGTGCCTACGAGCAGTACTTC	CASSYRIPGTGGAYEQYF
many	TRBJ2-1	TRBD2	TRBV29-1	TGCAGCGTTGAGGCGACTAGCGGGAGTTACTACAATGAGCAGTTCTTC	CSVEATSGSYYNEQFF
many	TRBJ2-1	TRBD1	TRBV24-1	TGTGCCACCAGTGATCCACTGGGACAGGGACCCTACAATGAGCAGTTCTTC	CATSDPLGQGPYNEQFF
few	TRBJ2-7	NA	TRBV7-2	TGTGCCAGCAGCCCGGACGGGACGATTTACGAGCAGTACTTC	CASSPDGTIYEQYF